The text below deals with one TCR beta chain. Naive CD8 cells lacked CD45RO and underwent positive selection for CCR7, leaving out terminally differentiated effector memory CD45RA+ cells. Germline loops: CDR1 SNHLY, CDR2 FYNNEI. The CDR3 covers 16 residues. Unmatched junction bases numbered 7, after V lost 8 bases and J lost 1 base. This sample stems from a study of shared clonotypes between healthy human individuals. Sequenced by immunoSEQ multiplex PCR; TCRdb stores in-frame clones only, minus some. The top ten clones hold about 0.25% of a sample with hundreds of thousands of clones, roughly 96% of them seen once.

What was sequenced was naive CD8+ T cells sorted from blood. The J gene is TRBJ2-2, the V gene TRBV2; 10 bases map to TRBD2. The receptor was derived from a man aged 30-40 years in good health. CDR3 nucleotide sequence: TGTGCCAGCCAGGAGCTAGCGGGAGAGAACACCGGGGAGCTGTTTTTT. Amino acid sequence: CASQELAGENTGELFF.